This TCR beta chain was obtained from a study of blood T cell repertoires in COVID-19. For the study at large: Samples taken during acute and convalescent COVID-19 were collected in the United States, Italy and Spain. In each case, the material was cDNA or gDNA derived from T cells, B-cell-depleted T cells, or PBMCs.

Original analysis: Amplification with reference gene primers provided the estimates of nucleated cell counts. TCRdb's table, derived via immunoSEQ multiplex PCR, lists solely in-frame clones and lacks some. V and J calls and clone size are given by that table; D and trimming were obtained from the DNA. The sample has approximately 72,000 clones; 83% are singletons. This CDR3 is 16 amino acids long. Germline V gene lookup returns CDR1 SGHRS and CDR2 YFSETQ. Trimming shortened V by 0 bases and J by 1 base, and 11 bases separated the two germline ends. The sequence was obtained from a woman at least 80 years old with acute or convalescent COVID-19. This sequence joins TRBV5-1 and TRBJ1-3; D may be TRBD1 (5 bases). What was sequenced was peripheral blood. CDR3 sequence: CASSLGAPGSGNTIYF. The DNA for the CDR3 is TGCGCCAGCAGCTTGGGAGCCCCAGGGTCTGGAAACACCATATATTTT.